A selection of T cell receptor beta chains follows, all from one sample in a study of response to subunit inactivated influenza vaccine. TCRdb reanalysed the RT-PCR reads using MiXCR and keeps one entry per CDR3 protein. In the table there are some 570,000 distinct CDR3 sequences, about 11% of which are singletons. This same sample was also taken into another study, of T cells expressing NK-cell markers.

The specimen comprised PBMCs from blood, sampled on the day of vaccination. All receptors come from a man aged 50 or older who received an inactivated influenza vaccine. The CDR3 runs from the conserved cysteine through the conserved F or W. The D gene is left open where the match is weak. Some rows mark clone size as missing; the rest say once, few, many or name a class of expanded clone.

many	TRBJ2-1	TRBD1	TRBV12-3/TRBV12-4	TGTGCCAGCAGTTTGTCGGGACAGGGGGCATATGAGCAGTTCTTC	CASSLSGQGAYEQFF
.	TRBJ1-5	.	TRBV6-2/TRBV6-3	TGTGCCAGCAGTACCCCAAAGGGACGTCAGCCCCAGCATTTT	CASSTPKGRQPQHF
few	TRBJ2-5	TRBD1	TRBV7-8	TGTGCCAGCAGCTTTTCAGGGGGACGCGGAGGCGAGACCCAGTACTTC	CASSFSGGRGGETQYF
.	TRBJ2-5	.	TRBV27	TGTGCCAGCTCTATGTCGGGAGTCTCGGGGACCCAGTACTTC	CASSMSGVSGTQYF
few	TRBJ1-1	.	TRBV6-5	TGTGCCAGCAGTTACTCAGGTGGGGCCATGAACACTGAAGCTTTCTTT	CASSYSGGAMNTEAFF
many	TRBJ2-2	TRBD1	TRBV18	TGTGCCAGCTCACAGCGGACAGGGGACACCGGGGAGCTGTTTTTT	CASSQRTGDTGELFF
few	TRBJ2-2	TRBD2	TRBV27	TGTGCCAGTCTACTAGCGGGAGGGAACACCGGGGAGCTGTTTTTT	CASLLAGGNTGELFF
.	TRBJ1-2	.	TRBV12-3/TRBV12-4	TGTGCCAGCAGTTTAGTGACCTATGGCTACACCTTC	CASSLVTYGYTF
few	TRBJ2-7	TRBD2	TRBV20-1	TGCAGTGCCCAGACTAGCGGGGGTAGCTCCTACGAGCAGTACTTC	CSAQTSGGSSYEQYF
many	TRBJ1-1	.	TRBV12-3/TRBV12-4	TGTGCCAGCAGGCCGCCGGGACGTAGGACTGAAGCTTTCTTT	CASRPPGRRTEAFF
.	TRBJ2-5	.	TRBV29-1	TGCAGCGTTGTTGTTCGAACAGGCGAGAAGACCCAGTACTTC	CSVVVRTGEKTQYF
few	TRBJ2-7	TRBD2	TRBV12-3/TRBV12-4	TGTGCCAGCAGTTTAAATGCGGGAGGGGCGTACGAGCAGTACTTC	CASSLNAGGAYEQYF
.	TRBJ2-1	.	TRBV29-1	TGCAGCGTCCAGGGGCAGCTGGTCAATGAGCAGTTCTTC	CSVQGQLVNEQFF
few	TRBJ2-1	.	TRBV19	TGTGCCAGTAGTACACGAGAGAATGAGCAGTTCTTC	CASSTRENEQFF
few	TRBJ1-2	.	TRBV5-6	TGTGCCAGCAGCTCCACAGGGCTAACTATGGGCTACACCTTC	CASSSTGLTMGYTF
.	TRBJ2-7	.	TRBV12-3/TRBV12-4	TGTGCCAGCAGTTTAGAAGACTCATCCTACGAGCAGTACTTC	CASSLEDSSYEQYF
.	TRBJ2-2	TRBD1	TRBV7-9	TGTGCCAGCACCCCGGACAGGGGGCACACCGGGGAGCTGTTTTTT	CASTPDRGHTGELFF
few	TRBJ2-3	TRBD1	TRBV7-2	TGTGCCAGCAGTTCCGGGACAGGGTCTTTTCCCTATACGCAGTATTTT	CASSSGTGSFPYTQYF
.	TRBJ2-7	.	TRBV12-3/TRBV12-4	TGTGCCCGCAGTTTAAGCGCCTACGAGCAGTACTTC	CARSLSAYEQYF
few	TRBJ2-3	TRBD2	TRBV20-1	TGCAGTGCCTATCTAGGCGGGGGGAAAGATACGCAGTATTTT	CSAYLGGGKDTQYF
.	TRBJ2-7	.	TRBV3-1	TGTGCCAGCAGCCTTCACAGGGACCCCTACGAGCAGTACTTC	CASSLHRDPYEQYF
many	TRBJ2-7	TRBD2	TRBV7-8	TGTGCCAGCAGCGCCAAAGCCCCGGCTAGCGGGGCAGCCTACGAGCAGTACTTC	CASSAKAPASGAAYEQYF
many	TRBJ1-2	.	TRBV7-2	TGTGCCAGCAGCTTAGACAGGGCTAACTATGGCTACACCTTC	CASSLDRANYGYTF